Given below is one TCR beta chain in context. There are 16 residues in the CDR3. The germline V gene encodes CDR1 MGHRA and CDR2 YSYEKL. This record belongs to a study of cytomegalovirus exposure and HLA in healthy donors. The study ran its PCR with 60 Vbeta and 13 Jbeta primers. As processed by the authors: About 12 million of about 80 million unique TCR beta chains were shared, per a later count. Libraries were prepared by immunoSEQ multiplex PCR; TCRdb keeps only in-frame clonotypes and omits some of them. The V and J calls and clone size are taken from that table; D and trimming were inferred from the DNA. There are a few hundred thousand clones in the sample; around 90% occur only once, and roughly 1.5% lies in the top ten.

This sequence originates from a girl under 10 years old in good health and CMV-seronegative. Material for sequencing was PBMCs. This rearrangement joins TRBV4-1 to TRBJ2-5; D is ambiguous. Judging by the DNA end, TRBJ2-7 fits better; the J call may be wrong. In DNA form, the CDR3 reads TGCGCCAGCAGCCAAGATGCACTTGGTTCCTCCTACGAGCAGTACTTC. Amino acids: CASSQDALGSSYEQYF.